This T cell receptor (beta chain) was identified in a study of T cells in Graves' hyperthyroidism and ophthalmopathy. Study in general: Peripheral blood was obtained at initial diagnosis, preceding any treatment.

The germline V and J ends were trimmed by 5 bases and 4 bases, with 11 bases remaining between them. Per the germline V gene, CDR1 is DFQATT and CDR2 is SNEGSKA (reference sequence). CDR3 length: 12 amino acids. What was amplified from RNA transcripts were TCR beta CDR3 regions. HTBI primers were employed in a first-round RT-PCR of the TCR CDR3. TCRdb independently ran MiXCR on the multiplex PCR reads; one entry per CDR3 protein. Here the sample spans roughly 740,000 distinct CDR3 sequences, roughly 15% being singletons. Hyperthyroidism of Graves' type that showed no ophthalmopathy progression within 18 months was stable. Uncontrolled infection, other autoimmune disease, pregnancy or lactation excluded patients. Diagnosis relied on clinical symptoms, serum thyroxine and TRAb, thyroid ultrasound and orbital computed tomography.

This sequence originates from a young man with Graves' hyperthyroidism. The material sequenced was blood. J is TRBJ1-1 and V is TRBV20-1; D is undetermined. The CDR3, as DNA: TGCAGTGCTGAGAGTAGGTTCACTGAAGCTTTCTTT. Translation: CSAESRFTEAFF.